This entry lists 10 T cell receptor beta chains sequenced from one sample in a study of blood T cells in healthy people across ages. A J-beta primer mix and a sample-barcoded 5' primer were used in a second PCR of about 6 to 12 cycles. TCRdb fed the 5' RACE reads into MiXCR, producing one record per CDR3 protein. This table holds hundreds of thousands of distinct CDR3 sequences, around 27% found once. These data also featured in a second study, about T cells of mothers and their children.

What was sequenced was blood. The source of these receptors is a boy aged 2-15 years in good health.

The chain carries TRBV20-1 and TRBJ1-1, with D tentatively TRBD1 (6 bases). The CDR3 spans 13 residues. Germline V gene data show CDR1 as DFQATT and CDR2 as SNEGSKA (reference sequence). V was clipped by 2 bases and J by 2 bases, with 9 bases between them. This CDR3 is CSARRQVNTEAFF. The CDR3 nucleotides are TGCAGTGCTAGACGACAGGTAAACACTGAAGCTTTCTTT.

This clonotype was seen more than once but under ten times. The genes are TRBV15 and TRBJ1-2; D remains unclear. CDR1 and CDR2 (germline): LNHNV, YYDKDF (reference sequence). The CDR3 sequence is 15 residues long. V lost 0 bases to trimming and J lost 0 bases, with 8 bases between them. The CDR3: CATSRDRSANYGYTF. DNA for the CDR3: TGTGCCACCAGCAGAGATCGCTCAGCTAACTATGGCTACACCTTC.

The chain links TRBV7-3 to TRBJ1-1, with unresolved D. Trimming pared 4 bases from V and 0 bases from J, leaving 6 bases between. Germline V CDR1 and CDR2: SGHTA, FQGTGA. This CDR3 spans 13 amino acids. CDR3 in amino acids: CASSYTLNTEAFF. DNA of the CDR3: TGTGCCAGCAGCTATACATTGAACACTGAAGCTTTCTTT. Supplemented by reference TRBV7-3 and TRBJ1-1, the full variable domain reads GAGVSQTPSNKVTEKGKYVELRCDPISGHTALYWYRQSLGQGPEFLIYFQGTGAADDSGLPNDRFFAVRPEGSVSTLKIQRTERGDSAVYLCASSYTLNTEAFFGQGTRLTVV.

The chain has TRBV5-1 and TRBJ2-1; TRBD1 aligns across 10 bases. The J call may be in error: the DNA end matches TRBJ2-7 better. The CDR3 has 13 residues. CDR1 is SGHRS and CDR2 is YFSETQ in the germline V gene. This CDR3 reads CASSAGQGNEQYF. The CDR3, as DNA: TGCGCCAGCAGCGCGGGACAGGGGAACGAGCAGTACTTC.

J is TRBJ2-5 and V is TRBV9; D is undetermined. This CDR3 is 13 amino acids long. Trimming shortened V by 7 bases and J by 4 bases, and 14 bases separated the two germline ends. Germline CDR1 and CDR2: SGDLS and YYNGEE. The DNA for the CDR3 is TGTGCCAGCTTCCGGTCCCAAGGAGAGACCCAGTACTTC. Translated: CASFRSQGETQYF.

The chain joins TRBV10-3 to TRBJ2-3, with TRBD1 matching 8 bases. Germline CDR1 is ENHRY and CDR2 is SYGVKD. The CDR3 is made up of 21 amino acids. With V trimmed by 2 bases and J by 7 bases, 26 bases remained unmatched. Here the CDR3 reads CAISEPLDREVAQIEKNTQYF. Here the CDR3 DNA reads TGTGCCATCAGTGAGCCGTTGGACAGGGAGGTAGCACAGATAGAAAAGAATACGCAGTATTTT.

There are a few counts of this clonotype. The chain combines TRBV9 with TRBJ2-5, with 11 positions matching TRBD2. The J call may be wrong; the DNA end is better matched by TRBJ2-1. This CDR3 region has 15 residues. Per the germline V gene, CDR1 is SGDLS and CDR2 is YYNGEE. The CDR3 sequence: CASSLRLAGRDEQFF. The DNA for the CDR3 is TGTGCCAGCAGCCTTCGACTAGCGGGGCGAGATGAGCAGTTCTTC.

There are a few counts of this clonotype. The chain joins TRBV19 to TRBJ1-5; D gene ambiguous. Trimming took 2 bases from V and 7 from J, leaving 9 bases between them. This CDR3 is 13 amino acids long. The germline CDR1 and CDR2 sequences are LNHDA and SQIVND (reference sequence). CDR3 sequence: CASSIRRGQPQHF. The CDR3 nucleotides are TGTGCCAGTAGTATAAGGCGGGGACAGCCCCAGCATTTT.

The rearrangement links TRBV4-1 to TRBJ2-7; D gene uncertain. The J call is doubtful: the DNA matches TRBJ2-1 better. Per the germline V gene, CDR1 is MGHRA and CDR2 is YSYEKL. The CDR3 runs 15 residues. The CDR3: CASSQDISLYNEQFF. CDR3 DNA: TGCGCCAGCAGCCAAGATATCAGCCTCTACAATGAGCAGTTCTTC.

This clonotype was found a few times. This chain joins TRBV12-3 or TRBV12-4 and TRBJ1-3; tentative D call: TRBD1 (5 bases). V was trimmed by 7 bases and J by 6 bases, leaving 13 bases between them. There are 13 residues in the CDR3. The chain's CDR3 is CASNQGEENTIYF. For the CDR3, the DNA is TGTGCCAGCAATCAGGGTGAAGAAAACACCATATATTTT.